Below are 29 T cell receptor beta chains sequenced from a single sample in a study of neurological immune-mediated disorders. Indicated time point: longitudinal time-point 3. TCRdb redid the calling of the 5' RACE reads with MiXCR, one entry per CDR3 protein. Altogether 53,000 or so distinct CDR3 sequences are present, 7.5% to 9.5% being singletons, with the ten largest covering 1.9%. The sequenced material came from PBMCs. Source of these receptors: a woman in her 40s in good health.

Note on this clonotype: This may come from a read error, since a much larger clone is one base off. CDR3: CVSKPFERGGSYNEQFF. CDR3 nucleotide sequence: TGTGTCAGCAAACCTTTCGAAAGGGGGGGATCCTACAATGAGCAGTTCTTC. The chain uses TRBV6-2 or TRBV6-3 and TRBJ2-1; D perhaps matches TRBD2 (7 bases). CDR1 MNHEY and CDR2 SVGEGT come from the germline V gene. The CDR3 length is 17 residues.

In this sample, this clonotype turned up many times. The chain joins TRBV29-1 to TRBJ2-7; D gene uncertain. Between the trimmed V and J ends, which lost 7 bases and 1 base, there was a span of 8 bases. The length of the CDR3 is 11 residues. Per germline, CDR1 SQVTM and CDR2 ANQGSEA. The CDR3 region has the DNA TGCAGCGGATCTACGTCCTACGAGCAGTACTTC. This translates into CSGSTSYEQYF.

This clonotype showed up many times. This chain joins TRBV12-3 or TRBV12-4 and TRBJ2-1; 8 bases line up with TRBD2. J gave up 2 bases and V 6 bases, and 3 bases lay outside the gene matches. The CDR3 runs 14 residues. The CDR3 spells CASRGAGAYNEQFF. CDR3 bases: TGTGCCAGCAGGGGAGCGGGAGCCTACAATGAGCAGTTCTTC.

This clonotype was seen ten or more times. The chain has TRBV7-2 and TRBJ1-2; 8 nucleotides match TRBD1. Germline CDR1 reads SGHTA; CDR2 reads FQGNSA. After removal of 1 base from V and 2 bases from J, the junction contained 6 bases not matched to a gene. The CDR3 is 16 amino acids. CDR3 in DNA: TGTGCCAGCAGCTTAGTCGCAGGGGGCGCAAACTATGGCTACACCTTC. It translates to CASSLVAGGANYGYTF.

The rearrangement links TRBV6-2 or TRBV6-3 to TRBJ2-1; 10 bases agree with TRBD2. The CDR3 covers 14 residues. Germline values: CDR1 MNHEY, CDR2 SVGEGT. V was clipped by 4 bases and J by 9 bases; unmatched bases: 6. The CDR3 coding sequence is TGTGCCAGCAGTTTAGCGGGGGGCGTCGGTGAGCAGTTCTTC. Amino acid sequence: CASSLAGGVGEQFF.

Ten or more counts support this clonotype. This sequence joins TRBV6-5 and TRBJ1-2; a possible D gene is TRBD1 (5 bases). V shed 4 bases and J shed 4 bases, with 13 bases lying between them. Per the germline V gene, CDR1 is MNHEY and CDR2 is SVGAGI. The CDR3 consists of 14 residues. CDR3 nucleotides: TGTGCCAGCAGTTCCCCTGCAGGGAGCTATGGCTACACCTTC. Amino acids: CASSSPAGSYGYTF.

The V gene is TRBV12-3 or TRBV12-4, the J gene TRBJ2-1, with TRBD2 matching over 7 bases. With 5 bases clipped from V and 2 bases from J, the junction kept 6 bases outside the gene matches. The length of the CDR3 is 15 residues. Here the CDR3 DNA reads TGTGCCAGCAGTCCCCTGGGGGGGGCCTACAATGAGCAGTTCTTC. The encoded protein is CASSPLGGAYNEQFF.

This clonotype came up a few times. The chain recombines TRBV18 with TRBJ1-2, with TRBD1 identical over 7 bases. Looked up from germline, CDR1 is KGHSH and CDR2 is LQKENI. The length of the CDR3 is 14 residues. V was pared by 3 bases and J by 4 bases, with 5 bases of the junction left unmatched. CDR3 sequence: CASSPPGQSYGYTF. In DNA form, the CDR3 reads TGTGCCAGCTCACCCCCGGGACAGAGCTATGGCTACACCTTC. Supplemented by reference TRBV18 and TRBJ1-2, the full variable domain reads NAGVMQNPRHLVRRRGQEARLRCSPMKGHSHVYWYRQLPEEGLKFMVYLQKENIIDESGMPKERFSAEFPKEGPSILRIQQVVRGDSAAYFCASSPPGQSYGYTFGSGTRLTVV.

This clonotype was detected a few times. CDR3 coding DNA: TGCAGTGCTCCCGGACGGGGGAACTACAATGAGCAGTTCTTC. This encodes CSAPGRGNYNEQFF. The V call is TRBV20-1, the J call TRBJ2-1; the D gene is possibly TRBD2 (6 bases). Per germline, CDR1 DFQATT and CDR2 SNEGSKA (reference sequence). The CDR3 is 14 amino acids. V was trimmed by 5 bases and J by 3 bases, leaving 14 bases between them.

In this sample, this clonotype turned up many times. This sequence joins TRBV7-6 and TRBJ1-5, with D maybe TRBD1 (5 bases). This CDR3 is built from 12 residues. V shed 1 base and J shed 8 bases, with 6 bases lying between them. CDR1 is SGHVS and CDR2 is FNYEAQ in the germline V gene. The DNA for the CDR3 is TGTGCCAGCAGCTTAGTGGGGGAGCCCCAGCATTTT. Its protein is CASSLVGEPQHF.

This clonotype was counted many times. The V gene is TRBV20-1, the J gene TRBJ1-1, with a weak D call TRBD1 (5 bases). CDR3 size: 15 residues. Germline values: CDR1 DFQATT, CDR2 SNEGSKA (reference sequence). The V end lost 3 bases, the J end lost 1 base, and 15 bases lay between the germline ends. CDR3 DNA: TGCAGTGCTAGCATGAGAGGAACAGGGAACACTGAAGCTTTCTTT. Amino acid sequence: CSASMRGTGNTEAFF.

Regarding this clonotype: Mismatch with germline at one junction end may stem from a read error. The chain uses TRBV25-1 and TRBJ2-4; D may be TRBD1 or TRBD2 (5 bases each). Germline CDR1 and CDR2: MGHDK and SYGVNS. The CDR3 is made up of 15 amino acids. The CDR3 is CVSSEDILDKNIQYF. As DNA, the CDR3 is TGTGTCAGCAGTGAGGACATACTAGACAAAAACATTCAGTACTTC.

This clonotype was recorded at least ten times. The chain carries TRBV20-1 and TRBJ1-1; possible D gene TRBD1, 5 bases. V was cut by 0 bases and J by 2 bases, with 16 bases left in between. The CDR3 runs 16 residues. CDR1 is DFQATT, CDR2 SNEGSKA, per germline (reference sequence). CDR3 nucleotides: TGCAGTGCTAGAGATCCCAACACAGGAGACAACACTGAAGCTTTCTTT. This encodes CSARDPNTGDNTEAFF.

In this sample, this clonotype turned up many times. The chain employs TRBV29-1 and TRBJ2-1; 9 nucleotides line up with TRBD2. The CDR3 is 14 residues long. Unmatched junction bases numbered 8, after V lost 3 bases and J lost 8 bases. Germline CDR1 SQVTM, CDR2 ANQGSEA. The CDR3 sequence is CSVDGREGLDEQFF. In DNA, the CDR3 is TGCAGCGTTGATGGGCGGGAGGGACTAGATGAGCAGTTCTTC.

Comments on this clonotype: Just one base apart from a much larger clone, this may be a read error. The V gene is TRBV15, the J gene TRBJ2-5, with 8 bases lining up with TRBD1. The CDR3 extends over 16 amino acids. Germline V gives CDR1 LNHNV, CDR2 YYDKDF (reference sequence). CDR3 amino acids: CVTSRISQGARETQYF. The CDR3 DNA sequence: TGTGTCACCAGCAGGATTTCCCAGGGGGCGCGGGAGACCCAGTACTTC. Filled out from reference TRBV15 and TRBJ2-5, the complete variable domain reads DAMVIQNPRYQVTQFGKPVTLSCSQTLNHNVMYWYQQKSSQAPKLLFHYYDKDFNNEADTPDNFQSRRPNTSFCFLDIRSPGLGDTAMYLCVTSRISQGARETQYFGPGTRLLVL.

This clonotype was recorded many times. The genes are TRBV4-1 and TRBJ1-5; D call uncertain. With 3 bases removed from V and 6 bases from J, the gap between germline ends came to 18 bases. Looked up from germline, CDR1 is MGHRA and CDR2 is YSYEKL. The CDR3 has 16 residues. CDR3 in amino acids: CASSQTFLPGFQPQHF. In DNA form, the CDR3 reads TGCGCCAGCAGCCAGACGTTTTTACCGGGTTTTCAGCCCCAGCATTTT.

Ten or more counts support this clonotype. The chain recombines TRBV7-2 with TRBJ1-5; D gene ambiguous. Germline CDR1 reads SGHTA; CDR2 reads FQGNSA. The V end was cut by 3 bases, the J end by 3 bases, with 12 bases between. The CDR3 extends over 15 amino acids. This CDR3 is CASSFAGGYNQPQHF. The DNA of the CDR3 is TGTGCCAGCAGCTTTGCGGGAGGCTACAATCAGCCCCAGCATTTT.

In the case of this clonotype: One junction end disagrees with the germline gene, perhaps due to a read error. The genes are TRBV30 and TRBJ2-4; maybe TRBD2 (5 bases). From germline, CDR1 is GTSNPN and CDR2 SVGIG (reference sequence). The CDR3 runs to 14 residues. Here the CDR3 DNA reads TGTGCTTGGAGAGACACGGGATTTTGGAACATTCAGTACTTC. Amino acids: CAWRDTGFWNIQYF.

This clonotype was seen repeatedly, ten times or more. V and J are TRBV5-1 and TRBJ2-1; TRBD1 aligns across 8 bases. Per germline, CDR1 SGHRS and CDR2 YFSETQ. The CDR3 runs 15 residues. After removal of 3 bases from V and 0 bases from J, the junction contained 2 bases not matched to a gene. CDR3 protein: CASSSGQVSYNEQFF. In DNA, the CDR3 is TGCGCCAGCAGCTCGGGACAGGTCTCCTACAATGAGCAGTTCTTC.

This clonotype showed up many times. CDR3 sequence (DNA): TGCAGCGTTGCGAGACAGGGGCTGAACACTGAAGCTTTCTTT. Protein: CSVARQGLNTEAFF. This chain uses TRBV29-1 with TRBJ1-1; TRBD1 agrees at 8 bases. The trim removed 4 bases at V and 0 bases at J, leaving 4 bases unmatched. This CDR3 contains 14 residues. Germline-derived CDR1 and CDR2 are SQVTM and ANQGSEA.

This clonotype was found many times. The gene calls are TRBV4-3 and TRBJ2-2; 7 positions match TRBD2. This CDR3 comprises 17 residues. The germline V gene has CDR1 LGHNA and CDR2 YSLEER. The J segment lost 7 bases and the V segment lost 0 bases, leaving 11 bases of the junction unmatched. This chain's CDR3 is CASSQDSSGASVGELFF. The CDR3 nucleotides are TGCGCCAGCAGCCAAGATTCAAGCGGGGCCTCTGTCGGGGAGCTGTTTTTT.

The table lists this clonotype with a count of one. This chain joins TRBV6-1 and TRBJ1-6, with D perhaps matching TRBD1 (5 bases). CDR3 length: 17 amino acids. The germline V gene has CDR1 MNHNS and CDR2 SASEGT. Trimming took 2 bases from V and 10 from J, leaving 21 bases between them. This CDR3 is CASSERGTYELSSPLHF. The CDR3 DNA is TGTGCCAGCAGTGAACGGGGGACCTACGAGCTAAGCTCACCCCTCCACTTT.

This clonotype was counted at least ten times. The V call is TRBV27, the J call TRBJ1-5; 8 bases fit TRBD1. Per the germline V gene, CDR1 is MNHEY and CDR2 is SMNVEV (reference sequence). Trimming at V came to 6 bases and at J to 7 bases, leaving 8 bases not matched to a gene. This CDR3 is 14 amino acids long. The CDR3 DNA reads as TGTGCCAGCAGCCGACAGGGGTTGGGACAGCCCCAGCATTTT. Protein sequence: CASSRQGLGQPQHF.

This clonotype has ten or more counts. The chain uses TRBV5-1 and TRBJ2-2, with 12 nucleotides matching TRBD2. After removal of 2 bases from V and 2 bases from J, the junction contained 7 bases not matched to a gene. The CDR3 spans 18 residues. Per the germline V gene, CDR1 is SGHRS and CDR2 is YFSETQ. DNA for the CDR3: TGCGCCAGCAGCTTACCGACTAGCGGGAGCAGAAACACCGGGGAGCTGTTTTTT. Translation: CASSLPTSGSRNTGELFF.

This clonotype was observed at least ten times. The genes are TRBV20-1 and TRBJ2-3, with 9 bases matching TRBD1. The CDR3 has 16 amino acids. V was clipped by 3 bases and J by 2 bases; unmatched bases: 9. Looked up from germline, CDR1 is DFQATT and CDR2 is SNEGSKA (reference sequence). In DNA form, the CDR3 reads TGCAGTGCTAGCGACAGGGGGGCCTTATACACAGATACGCAGTATTTT. It yields the protein CSASDRGALYTDTQYF.

This clonotype was detected ten times or more. V is TRBV15 and J is TRBJ2-2, with 9 bases aligning to TRBD2. The CDR3 is made up of 17 amino acids. V dropped 0 bases and J dropped 8; count of bases not matched to a gene: 10. Germline values: CDR1 LNHNV, CDR2 YYDKDF (reference sequence). Written as DNA, the CDR3 is TGTGCCACCAGCAGAGATGTTTCTAGCGGGACGTTGGGGGAGCTGTTTTTT. Its protein is CATSRDVSSGTLGELFF.

This clonotype came up many times. The CDR3 spells CASIPQGTYGYTF. DNA of the CDR3: TGTGCCAGCATTCCACAGGGGACCTATGGCTACACCTTC. The chain combines TRBV12-3 or TRBV12-4 with TRBJ1-2, with 7 bases fitting TRBD1. CDR3 size: 13 residues. With V trimmed by 7 bases and J by 4 bases, 6 bases remained unmatched.

This clonotype has more than one count but fewer than ten. The chain carries TRBV5-5 and TRBJ1-4; 9 positions match TRBD1. After removal of 6 bases from V and 2 bases from J, the junction contained 5 bases not matched to a gene. This CDR3 contains 15 residues. Germline values: CDR1 SGHKS, CDR2 YYEKEE (reference sequence). The CDR3 reads CASTIGQGTNEKLFF. CDR3 nucleotide sequence: TGTGCCAGCACCATAGGACAGGGGACTAATGAAAAACTGTTTTTT. The full variable domain, rest sourced from reference TRBV5-5 and TRBJ1-4, is DAGVTQSPTHLIKTRGQQVTLRCSPISGHKSVSWYQQVLGQGPQFIFQYYEKEERGRGNFPDRFSARQFPNYSSELNVNALLLGDSALYLCASTIGQGTNEKLFFGSGTQLSVL.

This clonotype was picked up many times. The conserved final phenylalanine or tryptophan is absent from the CDR3, which likely points to a read error. The limits of the CDR3 on the DNA are not certain, so only TCRdb's listed CDR3 is given. The chain carries TRBV10-3 and TRBJ1-2; the table's D call, TRBD1, was not checked against the DNA. CDR1 is ENHRY, CDR2 SYGVKD, per germline. The CDR3 is 9 residues long, ends included. The CDR3: CASPDPRGT.